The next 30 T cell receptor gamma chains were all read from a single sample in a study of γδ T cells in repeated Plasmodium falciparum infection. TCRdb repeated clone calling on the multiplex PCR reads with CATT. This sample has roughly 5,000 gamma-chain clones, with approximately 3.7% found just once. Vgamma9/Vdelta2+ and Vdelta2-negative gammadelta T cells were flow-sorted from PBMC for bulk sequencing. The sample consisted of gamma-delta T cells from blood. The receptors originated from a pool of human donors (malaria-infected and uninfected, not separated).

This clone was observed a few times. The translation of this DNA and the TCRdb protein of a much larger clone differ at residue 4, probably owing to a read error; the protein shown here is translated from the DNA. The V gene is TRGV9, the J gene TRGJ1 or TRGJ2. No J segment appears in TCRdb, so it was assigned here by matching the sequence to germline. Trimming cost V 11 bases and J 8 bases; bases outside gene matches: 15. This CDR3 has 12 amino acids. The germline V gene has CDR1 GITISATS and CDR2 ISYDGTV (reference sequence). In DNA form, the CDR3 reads TGTGCCTCACATCATTCCCAGGATAAGAAACTCTTT. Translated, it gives CASHHSQDKKLF.

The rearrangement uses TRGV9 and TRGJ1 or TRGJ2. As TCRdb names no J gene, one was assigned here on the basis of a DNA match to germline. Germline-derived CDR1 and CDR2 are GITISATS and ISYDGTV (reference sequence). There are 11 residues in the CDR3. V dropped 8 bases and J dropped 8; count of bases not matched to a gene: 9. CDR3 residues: CALSVSDKKLF. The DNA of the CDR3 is TGTGCCTTGTCTGTTTCTGATAAGAAACTCTTT.

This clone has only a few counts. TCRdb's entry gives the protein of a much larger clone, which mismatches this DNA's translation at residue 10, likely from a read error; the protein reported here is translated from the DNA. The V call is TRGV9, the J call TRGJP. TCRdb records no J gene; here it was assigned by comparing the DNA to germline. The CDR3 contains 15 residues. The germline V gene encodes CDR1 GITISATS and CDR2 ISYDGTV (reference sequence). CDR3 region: CALWEVRMGEKIKVF. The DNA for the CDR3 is TGTGCCTTGTGGGAGGTGCGGATGGGCGAAAAAATCAAGGTATTT.

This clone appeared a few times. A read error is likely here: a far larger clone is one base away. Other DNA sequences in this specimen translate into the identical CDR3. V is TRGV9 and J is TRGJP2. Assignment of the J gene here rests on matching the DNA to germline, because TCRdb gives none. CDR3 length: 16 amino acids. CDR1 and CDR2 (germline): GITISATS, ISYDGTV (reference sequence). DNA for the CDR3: TGTGCCTTGTGGGAGGTGTTTAGAAGTAGTGACTGGATCAAGACGTTT. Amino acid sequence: CALWEVFRSSDWIKTF.

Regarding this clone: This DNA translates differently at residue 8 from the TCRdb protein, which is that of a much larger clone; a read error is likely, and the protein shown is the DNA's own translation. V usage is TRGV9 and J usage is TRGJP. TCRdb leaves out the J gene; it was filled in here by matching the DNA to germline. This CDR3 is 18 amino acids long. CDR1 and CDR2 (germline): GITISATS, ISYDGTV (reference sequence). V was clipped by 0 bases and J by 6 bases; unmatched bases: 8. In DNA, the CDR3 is TGTGCCTTGTGGGAGGTGCCAGGCGGAGAGTTGGGCAAAAAAATCAAGGTATTT. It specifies CALWEVPGGELGKKIKVF.

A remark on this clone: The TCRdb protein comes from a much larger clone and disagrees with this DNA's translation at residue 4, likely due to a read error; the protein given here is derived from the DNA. The CDR3 coding sequence is TGTGCCACCCGGGATAAGACTGGACATAAGAAACTCTTT. It specifies CATRDKTGHKKLF. The chain couples TRGV8 to TRGJ1 or TRGJ2. No J gene is reported in TCRdb; it was inferred here by comparing the DNA with germline. Germline loops: CDR1 VENAVY, CDR2 YDSYNSRV. There are 13 residues in the CDR3.

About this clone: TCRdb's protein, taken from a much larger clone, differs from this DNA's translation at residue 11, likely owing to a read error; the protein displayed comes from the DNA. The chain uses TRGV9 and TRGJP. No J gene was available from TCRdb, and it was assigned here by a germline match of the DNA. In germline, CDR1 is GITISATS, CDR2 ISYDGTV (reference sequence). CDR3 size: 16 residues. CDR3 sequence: CALWEYKVLGRKIKVF. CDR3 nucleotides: TGTGCCTTGTGGGAGTATAAAGTGTTGGGCAGAAAAATCAAGGTATTT.

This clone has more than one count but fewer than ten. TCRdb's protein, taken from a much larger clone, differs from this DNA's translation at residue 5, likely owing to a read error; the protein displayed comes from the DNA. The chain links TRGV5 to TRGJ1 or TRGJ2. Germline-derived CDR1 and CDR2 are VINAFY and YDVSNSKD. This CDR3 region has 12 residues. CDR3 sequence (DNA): TGTGCCACCTGGTACAGGGCTTATAAGAAACTCTTT. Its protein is CATWYRAYKKLF.

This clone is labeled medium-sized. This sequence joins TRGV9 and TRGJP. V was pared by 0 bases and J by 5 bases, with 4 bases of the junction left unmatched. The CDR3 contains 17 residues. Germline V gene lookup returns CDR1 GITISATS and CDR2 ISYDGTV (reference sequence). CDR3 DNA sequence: TGTGCCTTGTGGGAGGTGCATAAAGAGTTGGGCAAAAAAATCAAGGTATTT. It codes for CALWEVHKELGKKIKVF.

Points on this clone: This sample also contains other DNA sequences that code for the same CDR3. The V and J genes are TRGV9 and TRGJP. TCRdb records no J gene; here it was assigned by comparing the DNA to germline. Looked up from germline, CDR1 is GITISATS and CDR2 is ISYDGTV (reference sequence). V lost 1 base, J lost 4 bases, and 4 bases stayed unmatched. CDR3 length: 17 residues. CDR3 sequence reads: CALWEVLQELGKKIKVF. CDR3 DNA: TGTGCCTTGTGGGAGGTACTTCAAGAGTTGGGCAAAAAAATCAAGGTATTT.

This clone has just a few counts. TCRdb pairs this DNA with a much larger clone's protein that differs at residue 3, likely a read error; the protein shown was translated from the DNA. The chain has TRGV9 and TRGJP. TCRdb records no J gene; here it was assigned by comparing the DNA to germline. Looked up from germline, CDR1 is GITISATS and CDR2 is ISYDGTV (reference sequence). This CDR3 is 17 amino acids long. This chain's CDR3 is CASWESGQELGKKIKVF. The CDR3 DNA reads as TGTGCCTCGTGGGAGAGTGGTCAAGAGTTGGGCAAAAAAATCAAGGTATTT.

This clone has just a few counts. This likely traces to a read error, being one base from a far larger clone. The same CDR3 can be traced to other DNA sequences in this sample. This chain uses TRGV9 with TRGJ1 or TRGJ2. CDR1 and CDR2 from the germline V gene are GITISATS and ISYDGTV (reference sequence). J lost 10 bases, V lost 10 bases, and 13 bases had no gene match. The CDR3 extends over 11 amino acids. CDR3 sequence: CAFKGYWKKLF. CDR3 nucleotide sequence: TGTGCCTTCAAAGGTTATTGGAAGAAACTCTTT.

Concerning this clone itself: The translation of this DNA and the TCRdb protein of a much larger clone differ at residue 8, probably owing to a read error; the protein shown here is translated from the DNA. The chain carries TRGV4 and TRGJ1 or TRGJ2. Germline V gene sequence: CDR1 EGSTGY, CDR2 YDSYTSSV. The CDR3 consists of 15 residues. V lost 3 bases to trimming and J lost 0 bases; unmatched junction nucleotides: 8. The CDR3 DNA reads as TGTGCCACCTGGGATAAAAGGGTGAATTATTATAAGAAACTCTTT. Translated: CATWDKRVNYYKKLF.

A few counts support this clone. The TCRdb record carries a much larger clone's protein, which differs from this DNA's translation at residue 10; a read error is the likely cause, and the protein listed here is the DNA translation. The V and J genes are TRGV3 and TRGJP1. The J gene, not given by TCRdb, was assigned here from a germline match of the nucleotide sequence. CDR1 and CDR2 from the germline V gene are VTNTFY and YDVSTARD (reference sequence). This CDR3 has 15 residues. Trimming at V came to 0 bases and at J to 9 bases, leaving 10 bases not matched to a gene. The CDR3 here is CATWDRPTGSWFKIF. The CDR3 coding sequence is TGTGCCACCTGGGACAGGCCCACCGGTAGTTGGTTCAAGATATTT.

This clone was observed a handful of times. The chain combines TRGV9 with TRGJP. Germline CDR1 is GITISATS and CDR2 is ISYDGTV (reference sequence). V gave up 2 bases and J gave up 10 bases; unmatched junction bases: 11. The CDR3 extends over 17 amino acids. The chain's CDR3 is CALWEEASNLGKKIKVF. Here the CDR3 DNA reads TGTGCCTTGTGGGAGGAGGCCTCGAATTTGGGCAAAAAAATCAAGGTATTT.

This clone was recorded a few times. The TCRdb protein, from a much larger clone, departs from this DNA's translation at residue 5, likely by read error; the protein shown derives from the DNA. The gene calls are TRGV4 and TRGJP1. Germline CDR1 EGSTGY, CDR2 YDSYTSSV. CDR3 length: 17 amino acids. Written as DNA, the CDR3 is TGTGCCACCTGGAATGGGCGGCCATATACCACTGGTTGGTTCAAGATATTT. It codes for CATWNGRPYTTGWFKIF.

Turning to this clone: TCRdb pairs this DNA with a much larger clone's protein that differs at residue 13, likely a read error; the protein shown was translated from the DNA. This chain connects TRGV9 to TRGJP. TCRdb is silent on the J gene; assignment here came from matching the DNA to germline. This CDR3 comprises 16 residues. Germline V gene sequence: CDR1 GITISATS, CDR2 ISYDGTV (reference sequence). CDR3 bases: TGTGCCTTGTGGGAGGGCCAAGAGTTGGGCAAAAAAGTCAAGGTATTT. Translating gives CALWEGQELGKKVKVF.

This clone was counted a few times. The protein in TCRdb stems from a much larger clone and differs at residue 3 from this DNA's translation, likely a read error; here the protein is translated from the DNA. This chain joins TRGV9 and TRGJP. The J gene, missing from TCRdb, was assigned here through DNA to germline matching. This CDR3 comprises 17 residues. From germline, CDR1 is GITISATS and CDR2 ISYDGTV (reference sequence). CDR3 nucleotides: TGTGCCGTGTGGGAGGAACAGCAAGAGTTGGGCAAAAAAATCAAGGTATTT. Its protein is CAVWEEQQELGKKIKVF.

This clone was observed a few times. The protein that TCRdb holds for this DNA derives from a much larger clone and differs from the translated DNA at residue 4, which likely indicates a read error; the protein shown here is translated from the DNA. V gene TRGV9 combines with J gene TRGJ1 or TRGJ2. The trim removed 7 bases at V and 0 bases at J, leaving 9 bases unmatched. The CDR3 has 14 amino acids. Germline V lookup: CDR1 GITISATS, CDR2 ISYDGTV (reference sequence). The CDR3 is CALCESSNYYKKLF. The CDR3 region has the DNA TGTGCCTTGTGTGAGTCTTCGAATTATTATAAGAAACTCTTT.

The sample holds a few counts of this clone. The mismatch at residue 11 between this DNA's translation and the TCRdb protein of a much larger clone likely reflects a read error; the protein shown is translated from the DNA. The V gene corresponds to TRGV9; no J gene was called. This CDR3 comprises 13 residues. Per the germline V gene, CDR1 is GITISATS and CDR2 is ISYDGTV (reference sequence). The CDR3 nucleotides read TGTGCCTTGTGGGAGCCACATTATTATAAGGAACTCTTT. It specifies CALWEPHYYKELF.

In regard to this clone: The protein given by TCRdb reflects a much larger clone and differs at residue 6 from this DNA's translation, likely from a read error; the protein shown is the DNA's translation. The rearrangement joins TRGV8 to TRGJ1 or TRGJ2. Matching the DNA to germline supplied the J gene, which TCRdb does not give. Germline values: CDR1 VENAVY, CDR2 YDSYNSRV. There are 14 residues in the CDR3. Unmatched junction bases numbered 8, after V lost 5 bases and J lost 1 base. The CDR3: CATWGRGNYYKKLF. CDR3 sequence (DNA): TGTGCCACCTGGGGGAGAGGAAATTATTATAAGAAACTCTTT.

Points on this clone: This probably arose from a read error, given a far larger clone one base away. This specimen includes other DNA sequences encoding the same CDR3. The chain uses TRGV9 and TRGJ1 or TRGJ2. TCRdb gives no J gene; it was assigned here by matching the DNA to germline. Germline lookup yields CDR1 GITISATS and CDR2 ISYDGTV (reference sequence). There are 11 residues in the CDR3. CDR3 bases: TGTGCCCTGTGGGAGAGAAATAAGAAACTCTTT. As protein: CALWERNKKLF.

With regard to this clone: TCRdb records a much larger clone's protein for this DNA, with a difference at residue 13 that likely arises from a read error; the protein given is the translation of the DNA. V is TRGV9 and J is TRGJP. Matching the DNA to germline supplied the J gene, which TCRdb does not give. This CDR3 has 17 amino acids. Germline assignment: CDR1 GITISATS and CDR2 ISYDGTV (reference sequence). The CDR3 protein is CALWEVRDELGKRIKVF. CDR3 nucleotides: TGTGCCTTGTGGGAGGTGCGGGATGAGTTGGGCAAAAGAATCAAGGTATTT.

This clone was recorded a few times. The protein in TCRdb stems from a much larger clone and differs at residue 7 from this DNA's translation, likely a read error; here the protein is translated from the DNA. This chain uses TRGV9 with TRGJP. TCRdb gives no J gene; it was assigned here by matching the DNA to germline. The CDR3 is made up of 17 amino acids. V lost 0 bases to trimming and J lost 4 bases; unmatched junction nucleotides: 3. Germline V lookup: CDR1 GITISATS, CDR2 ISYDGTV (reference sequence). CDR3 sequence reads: CALWEVAQELGKKIKVF. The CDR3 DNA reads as TGTGCCTTGTGGGAGGTGGCTCAAGAGTTGGGCAAAAAAATCAAGGTATTT.

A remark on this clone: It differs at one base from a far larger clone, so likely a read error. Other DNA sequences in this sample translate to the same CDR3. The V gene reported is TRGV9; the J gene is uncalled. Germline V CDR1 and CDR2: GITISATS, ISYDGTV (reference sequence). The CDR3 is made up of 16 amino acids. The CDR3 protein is CALWEVFRSSDWIKTF. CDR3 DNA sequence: TGTGCCTTGTGGGAGGTGTTTAGAAGTAGTGATTGGATCAAGACATTT.

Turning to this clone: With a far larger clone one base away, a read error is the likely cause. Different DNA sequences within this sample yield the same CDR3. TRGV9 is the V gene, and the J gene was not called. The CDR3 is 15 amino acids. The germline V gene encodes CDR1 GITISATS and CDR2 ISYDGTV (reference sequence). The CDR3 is CALWEDPTPYYKKLF. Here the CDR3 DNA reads TGTGCCTTGTGGGAGGACCCAACCCCTTATTATAAGAAACTCTTC.

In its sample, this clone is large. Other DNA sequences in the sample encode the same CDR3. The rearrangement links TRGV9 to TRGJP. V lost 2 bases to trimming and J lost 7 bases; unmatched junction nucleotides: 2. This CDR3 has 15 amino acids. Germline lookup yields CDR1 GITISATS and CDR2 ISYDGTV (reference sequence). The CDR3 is CALWEAELGKKIKVF. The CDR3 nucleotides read TGTGCCTTGTGGGAGGCCGAGTTGGGCAAAAAAATCAAGGTATTT.

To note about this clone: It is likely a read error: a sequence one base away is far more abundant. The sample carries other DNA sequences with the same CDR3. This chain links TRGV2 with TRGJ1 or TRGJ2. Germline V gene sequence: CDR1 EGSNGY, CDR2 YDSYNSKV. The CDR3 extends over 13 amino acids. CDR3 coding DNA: TGTGCCACCTGGGACGGGGGGAGATATAAAAAACTCTTT. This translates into CATWDGGRYKKLF.

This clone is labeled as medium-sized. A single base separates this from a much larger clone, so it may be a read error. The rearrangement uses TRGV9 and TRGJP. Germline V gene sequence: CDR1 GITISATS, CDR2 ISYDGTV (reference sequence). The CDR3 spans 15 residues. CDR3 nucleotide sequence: TGTGCCTTGTGGTCGCAAGAGTCGGGCAAAAAAATCAAGGTATTT. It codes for CALWSQESGKKIKVF.

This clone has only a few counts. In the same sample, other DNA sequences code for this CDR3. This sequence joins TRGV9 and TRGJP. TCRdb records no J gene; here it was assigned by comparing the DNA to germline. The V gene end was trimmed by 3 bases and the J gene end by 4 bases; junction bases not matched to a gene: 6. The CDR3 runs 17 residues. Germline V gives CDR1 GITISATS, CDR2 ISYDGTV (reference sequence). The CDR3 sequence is CALWEPLQELGKKIKVF. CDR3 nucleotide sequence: TGTGCCTTGTGGGAGCCTCTCCAAGAGTTGGGCAAAAAAATCAAGGTATTT.